The 22 T cell receptor beta chains reported below all come from one sample, sequenced in a study of blood T cell repertoires in COVID-19. Only in-frame clones appear in the TCRdb table, and some are missing; sequencing was by immunoSEQ multiplex PCR. The sample yields about 180,000 clones, more than 75% seen once. The sequencing input was peripheral blood. All receptors come from a woman aged 70-85 years with COVID-19, enrolled during active disease.

The genes are TRBV5-1 and TRBJ1-1; no clear D. With 2 bases removed from V and 4 bases from J, the gap between germline ends came to 12 bases. The germline V gene encodes CDR1 SGHRS and CDR2 YFSETQ. The CDR3 totals 14 residues. CDR3 nucleotides: TGCGCCAGCAGCTTAGAGGGCTTGGTCACTGAAGCTTTCTTT. It is translated as CASSLEGLVTEAFF.

V usage is TRBV27 and J usage is TRBJ1-4, with no clear D. The CDR3 contains 11 residues. The V end was cut by 8 bases, the J end by 5 bases, with 6 bases between. The germline V gene has CDR1 MNHEY and CDR2 SMNVEV (reference sequence). CDR3 sequence: CASGRNEKLFF. The CDR3 DNA is TGTGCCAGCGGCCGAAATGAAAAACTGTTTTTT.

The rearrangement links TRBV29-1 to TRBJ2-7, with D maybe TRBD1 (5 bases). Trimming cost V 4 bases and J 2 bases, with 15 bases left between them. The CDR3 is 14 residues long. Germline CDR1 SQVTM, CDR2 ANQGSEA. In DNA form, the CDR3 reads TGCAGCGTTGTAATAAGGGGCGCGGCCTACGAGCAGTACTTC. Protein product: CSVVIRGAAYEQYF.

The V gene is TRBV7-2, the J gene TRBJ2-3, with a tentative D call TRBD2 (5 bases). The CDR3 contains 15 residues. V lost 5 bases and J 1 base, leaving 13 bases between the germline ends. CDR1 SGHTA and CDR2 FQGNSA come from the germline V gene. CDR3 amino acids: CASSAVAGGTDTQYF. CDR3 DNA sequence: TGTGCCAGCAGCGCGGTGGCGGGTGGCACAGATACGCAGTATTTT.

The V call is TRBV5-4, the J call TRBJ2-5; 7 bases line up with TRBD2. CDR1 is SGHNT and CDR2 is YYREEE in the germline V gene (reference sequence). Trimming removed 4 bases from V and 2 bases from J; junction bases left unmatched: 11. CDR3 length equals 16 residues. The CDR3 spells CASSIDGGKSQETQYF. Written as DNA, the CDR3 is TGTGCCAGCAGCATTGACGGGGGGAAGTCACAAGAGACCCAGTACTTC.

This clone was found once. The rearrangement links TRBV19 to TRBJ1-2; D gene uncertain. V was shortened by 7 bases and J by 2 bases, with 5 bases between the two germline ends. This CDR3 contains 11 residues. Germline V lookup: CDR1 LNHDA, CDR2 SQIVND (reference sequence). CDR3 in amino acids: CASNKNYGYTF. The CDR3 DNA reads TGTGCCAGTAATAAAAACTATGGCTACACCTTC.

V and J are TRBV9 and TRBJ1-1; no clear D. The germline CDR1 and CDR2 sequences are SGDLS and YYNGEE. CDR3 size: 14 residues. V was clipped by 1 base and J by 3 bases, with 10 bases between them. The CDR3 region is CASSVLSGDTEAFF. In nucleotides, the CDR3 is TGTGCCAGCAGCGTATTATCCGGGGACACTGAAGCTTTCTTT.

The chain links TRBV2 to TRBJ1-2; D is ambiguous. The CDR3 covers 14 residues. From germline, CDR1 is SNHLY and CDR2 FYNNEI. V was pared by 4 bases and J by 6 bases, with 15 bases between. In DNA, the CDR3 is TGTGCCAGCAGTGGAGATCGCGGCTCGGATGGCTACACCTTC. Translated, it gives CASSGDRGSDGYTF.

The rearrangement joins TRBV9 to TRBJ2-1, with no clear D. From germline, CDR1 is SGDLS and CDR2 YYNGEE. This CDR3 is built from 14 residues. Trimming shortened V by 0 bases and J by 6 bases, and 10 bases separated the two germline ends. The DNA for the CDR3 is TGTGCCAGCAGCGTAGATGCGTACTTCAATGAGCAGTTCTTC. Translated: CASSVDAYFNEQFF.

The chain carries TRBV15 and TRBJ2-7, with TRBD1 as a possible D gene (6 bases). This CDR3 contains 13 residues. V lost 5 bases, J lost 0 bases, and 8 bases lay in between. Germline CDR1 reads LNHNV; CDR2 reads YYDKDF (reference sequence). The CDR3 DNA sequence: TGTGCCACCAGCTGGGGGCGCTCCTACGAGCAGTACTTC. Translating gives CATSWGRSYEQYF.

The CDR3: CSASSHRGGLRYTQYF. The CDR3 region has the DNA TGCAGTGCTAGTTCCCATCGGGGGGGCCTAAGGTATACGCAGTATTTT. V gene TRBV20-1 combines with J gene TRBJ2-3, with 8 bases fitting TRBD2. Germline V CDR1 and CDR2: DFQATT, SNEGSKA (reference sequence). CDR3 size: 16 residues. The ends lost 3 bases at V and 7 bases at J; junction bases unmatched: 15.

The gene calls are TRBV28 and TRBJ2-2; no reliable D call. Trimming shortened V by 5 bases and J by 6 bases, and 13 bases separated the two germline ends. CDR3 length equals 14 residues. Germline V gene sequence: CDR1 MDHEN, CDR2 SYDVKM. The CDR3 DNA reads as TGTGCCAGCAGTCGTACTCATCTACCCGGGGAGCTGTTTTTT. Protein product: CASSRTHLPGELFF.

CDR3 protein: CASSRNRRDNQPQHF. The CDR3 coding sequence is TGTGCCAGCAGTCGTAACAGGAGAGACAATCAGCCCCAGCATTTT. The chain joins TRBV6-5 to TRBJ1-5, with D possibly matching TRBD1 (5 bases). Germline-derived CDR1 and CDR2 are MNHEY and SVGAGI. This CDR3 spans 15 amino acids. The V end was cut by 5 bases, the J end by 3 bases, with 14 bases between.

CDR3 in amino acids: CASSMGSTSGRGTGELFF. Written as DNA, the CDR3 is TGTGCCAGTAGTATGGGGTCGACTAGCGGGAGGGGCACCGGGGAGCTGTTTTTT. The chain couples TRBV19 to TRBJ2-2; TRBD2 matches at 14 bases. The J segment lost 4 bases and the V segment lost 3 bases, leaving 7 bases of the junction unmatched. This CDR3 has 18 residues. Germline lookup yields CDR1 LNHDA and CDR2 SQIVND (reference sequence).

This chain links TRBV5-6 with TRBJ1-2; D is undetermined. The germline V gene encodes CDR1 SGHDT and CDR2 YYEEEE. The V gene lost 1 base and the J gene lost 2 bases, with 6 bases spanning the gap. This CDR3 contains 13 residues. In DNA form, the CDR3 reads TGTGCCAGCAGCTTGATCCTCAACTATGGCTACACCTTC. It codes for CASSLILNYGYTF.

This clone was found a few times. The chain links TRBV28 to TRBJ1-5; 9 positions match TRBD1. Germline CDR1 is MDHEN and CDR2 is SYDVKM. The CDR3 runs 16 residues. With 5 bases clipped from V and 6 bases from J, the junction kept 11 bases outside the gene matches. The CDR3 bases are TGTGCCAGCAGTCTTCCCGGGACAGGGTTAGGTCAGCCCCAGCATTTT. Encoded protein: CASSLPGTGLGQPQHF. The full variable domain, completed using reference TRBV28 and TRBJ1-5, is DVKVTQSSRYLVKRTGEKVFLECVQDMDHENMFWYRQDPGLGLRLIYFSYDVKMKEKGDIPEGYSVSREKKERFSLILESASTNQTSMYLCASSLPGTGLGQPQHFGDGTRLSIL.

The V gene is TRBV27, the J gene TRBJ2-2; D might be TRBD2 (6 bases). V was pared by 3 bases and J by 6 bases, with 14 bases between. Germline V lookup: CDR1 MNHEY, CDR2 SMNVEV (reference sequence). The CDR3 is 15 amino acids. CDR3 coding DNA: TGTGCCAGCAGTTTGAGCGGGTCGGCCCCCGGGGAGCTGTTTTTT. Amino acids: CASSLSGSAPGELFF.

This clone was seen only once. The chain has TRBV11-2 and TRBJ2-6; D remains ambiguous. V was cut by 1 base and J by 1 base, with 17 bases left in between. CDR3 size: 19 residues. The germline gives CDR1 SGHAT, CDR2 FQNNGV. The CDR3 loop is CASSLGRVGGVSGANVLTF. The DNA for the CDR3 is TGTGCCAGCAGCTTAGGTCGGGTAGGCGGTGTTTCTGGGGCCAACGTCCTGACTTTC.

The rearrangement links TRBV28 to TRBJ2-3, with D possibly matching TRBD2 (6 bases). The germline V gene has CDR1 MDHEN and CDR2 SYDVKM. Trimming stripped 3 bases from V and 9 bases from J, with 10 bases between. The CDR3 has 12 residues. The CDR3 DNA is TGTGCCAGCAGTTTCGCGGGACGAACGCAGTATTTT. It codes for CASSFAGRTQYF.

The rearrangement uses TRBV4-2 and TRBJ2-2; 10 bases are shared with TRBD2. The V and J ends lost 0 bases and 3 bases, in that order; junction bases with no gene match: 10. CDR1 LGHNA and CDR2 YNFKEQ come from the germline V gene. The CDR3 loop spans 19 amino acids. The CDR3 DNA reads as TGTGCCAGCAGCCAAGATTTGGCTAGCGGGAGTCTCGACACCGGGGAGCTGTTTTTT. Translating gives CASSQDLASGSLDTGELFF.

The chain couples TRBV3-1 (or the pseudogene TRBV3-2) to TRBJ1-2; D is undetermined. In germline, CDR1 is LGHDT, CDR2 YNNKEL (reference sequence). V was pared by 4 bases and J by 8 bases, with 14 bases between. CDR3 size: 13 residues. The CDR3 is CASSPAGEGGYTF. The DNA of the CDR3 is TGTGCCAGCAGCCCAGCGGGAGAGGGAGGCTACACCTTC.

This clone was counted only a few times. The chain joins TRBV4-1 to TRBJ2-7; D perhaps matches TRBD1 (6 bases). Looked up from germline, CDR1 is MGHRA and CDR2 is YSYEKL. The CDR3 covers 14 residues. The ends were cut back, 2 bases at V and 5 bases at J, with 13 bases in the middle. CDR3 protein: CASSQQQGKHEQYF. The CDR3, as DNA: TGCGCCAGCAGCCAACAACAGGGTAAGCACGAGCAGTACTTC.